The text below deals with one T cell receptor (beta chain). V lost 3 bases and J lost 3, with 15 bases in between. This CDR3 region has 15 residues. In germline, CDR1 is SGHRS, CDR2 YFSETQ. Method: immunoSEQ multiplex PCR; TCRdb's copy keeps in-frame clones and lacks some. The profile shows around 2.5 million clones, roughly 93% of them singletons. This sample was taken from a study of shared clonotypes between healthy human individuals. The chain recombines TRBV5-1 with TRBJ1-1; D is unclear. The source of this sequence is a man aged 18 to 30 in good health. Some clones in this sample may be carry-over from other donors' samples. Sequencing input: naive CD4+ T cells from PBMCs. The subset was: CD45RA+ positively selected. The CDR3, as DNA: TGCGCCAGCAGCTCGAGACCCCAAATGGACACTGAAGCTTTCTTT. Protein sequence: CASSSRPQMDTEAFF.